This TCR beta chain was found in a study of T cells after yellow fever vaccination. TCRdb reanalysed the 5' RACE reads using MiXCR and keeps one entry per CDR3 protein. The table records about 220,000 distinct CDR3 sequences, 6.5% to 7.5% of them present only once. The CDR3 extends over 15 amino acids. Trimming removed 2 bases at V and 0 bases at J, with 9 bases between. Germline assignment: CDR1 SGHTA and CDR2 FQGNSA. The chain combines TRBV7-2 with TRBJ2-3, with D uncertain. The sequence came from a man aged 30-40 years who received the YFV17D yellow fever vaccine. Sequenced here: CD4+ T cells sorted from PBMCs, sampled on the day of the yellow fever booster vaccination. The CDR3 sequence is CASSLKGPSTDTQYF. The CDR3 coding sequence is TGTGCCAGCAGCTTAAAGGGCCCTAGCACAGATACGCAGTATTTT.